What follows describes a single T cell receptor (beta chain). Its matching antigen is unknown. The table came from immunoSEQ multiplex PCR; TCRdb's copy has only in-frame clones and leaves some out. The sample includes 150,000 to 200,000 clones, 85% to 95% of them seen just once. This sample stems from a study of T cell responses to AZD1222 COVID-19 vaccine. General study points: Scientists sampled the repertoires only once the peak T cell response had passed.

This CDR3 has 13 residues. Germline CDR1 ENHRY, CDR2 SYGVKD. V lost 3 bases and J 5 bases, leaving 8 bases between the germline ends. The specimen was peripheral blood, collected on day 0 of AZD1222 vaccination. The chain recombines TRBV10-3 with TRBJ2-1, with D possibly being TRBD1 (5 bases). This clonotype originated in an adult in good health. The CDR3 protein is CAISDDSNNEQFF. DNA of the CDR3: TGTGCCATCAGTGACGACAGCAACAATGAGCAGTTCTTC.